This record covers a single TCR beta chain. Its antigen is not identified. These data are taken from a study of cytotoxic CD8 clonotypes in ibrutinib-treated CLL. As for the study in general: Patients: 11 to 12 relapsed/refractory, approximately 16 treatment-naive, 17 IGHV unmutated.

Sequenced by immunoSEQ multiplex PCR; TCRdb stores in-frame clones only, minus some. The table has 65,000 to 85,000 clones, approximately 90% seen once. CDR1 and CDR2 (germline): ENHRY, SYGVKD. CDR3 length equals 14 residues. Trimming took off 0 bases at V and 1 base at J, with 6 bases between the two ends. Study results and limitations: At ibrutinib response, clonality increased, and at progression it declined back toward baseline. Baseline clonality, higher than in age-matched healthy donors, tracked circulating CD8+ T-cell counts.

This chain links TRBV10-3 with TRBJ1-1; D remains ambiguous. The clonotype comes from a human donor with chronic lymphocytic leukemia. Material: PBMCs, obtained after 12 months of ibrutinib treatment. The CDR3 DNA reads as TGTGCCATCAGTGAGTCTTGGAGGAACACTGAAGCTTTCTTT. Translated: CAISESWRNTEAFF.